These 31 T cell receptor beta chains came from one sample sequenced in a study of blood T cells in healthy people across ages. Then a second PCR, running roughly 7 to 11 cycles, was carried out with a sample-barcoded 5' primer and a J-beta primer mix. TCRdb re-derived calls from the 5' RACE reads in MiXCR, one entry per CDR3 protein. The profile shows roughly 700,000 distinct CDR3 sequences, around 49% of them singletons. The sample comprised blood. These receptors all stem from a woman in her sixties or seventies in good health.

The genes are TRBV20-1 and TRBJ2-4; D is tentatively TRBD1 or TRBD2 (5 bases each). The end of the DNA is better explained by TRBJ2-7, so the J call may be wrong. The CDR3 sequence is 15 residues long. Germline V gene data show CDR1 as DFQATT and CDR2 as SNEGSKA (reference sequence). The CDR3 DNA reads TGCAGTGCCGATCTCCGGGGCAGGGCGATCTACGAGCAGTACTTC. Its protein product is CSADLRGRAIYEQYF.

The genes are TRBV7-9 and TRBJ2-3; 7 positions agree with TRBD2. The germline V gene has CDR1 SEHNR and CDR2 FQNEAQ (reference sequence). V was pared by 6 bases and J by 4 bases, with 10 bases of the junction left unmatched. This CDR3 region has 15 residues. CDR3 amino acids: CASRPPRLAPDTQYF. In DNA, the CDR3 is TGTGCCAGCAGACCTCCCAGACTAGCCCCAGATACGCAGTATTTT.

This chain joins TRBV7-6 and TRBJ2-5; D is perhaps TRBD1 (6 bases). Germline V CDR1 and CDR2: SGHVS, FNYEAQ. The V gene lost 2 bases and the J gene lost 5 bases, with 15 bases spanning the gap. The CDR3 spans 15 residues. The CDR3: CASSLSGWGLETQYF. CDR3 nucleotide sequence: TGTGCCAGCAGCTTATCAGGTTGGGGGCTGGAGACCCAGTACTTC.

The chain couples TRBV27 to TRBJ1-5, with a tentative D call TRBD1 (6 bases). V gave up 6 bases and J gave up 3 bases, with 12 bases separating them. The CDR3 is made up of 14 amino acids. The V gene's germline CDR1 is MNHEY and CDR2 SMNVEV (reference sequence). CDR3 residues: CASREGGLNQPQHF. CDR3 sequence (DNA): TGTGCCAGCAGAGAGGGGGGGCTCAATCAGCCCCAGCATTTT.

The chain carries TRBV6-5 and TRBJ2-1; D might be TRBD2 (5 bases). Trimming pared 6 bases from V and 5 bases from J, leaving 17 bases between. Germline V gives CDR1 MNHEY, CDR2 SVGAGI. The CDR3 runs 15 residues. The CDR3 loop reads CASSPGSRGNNEQFF. CDR3 nucleotides: TGTGCCAGCAGCCCTGGGAGTCGGGGAAACAATGAGCAGTTCTTC.

This clonotype was counted between two and nine times. The J gene is TRBJ2-3, the V gene TRBV20-1, with 15 bases aligning to TRBD2. The V segment lost 5 bases and the J segment 7 bases; nucleotides outside the gene matches: 7. The germline V gene has CDR1 DFQATT and CDR2 SNEGSKA (reference sequence). The CDR3 has 15 residues. CDR3 in DNA: TGCAGTGCTTCTCCCGGGACTAGCGGGGGGAATACGCAGTATTTT. It translates to CSASPGTSGGNTQYF.

The J gene is TRBJ2-3, the V gene TRBV6-1; tentative D call: TRBD2 (6 bases). CDR3 length equals 15 residues. CDR1 is MNHNS, CDR2 SASEGT, per germline. Trimming pared 3 bases from V and 0 bases from J, leaving 10 bases between. The CDR3 nucleotides are TGTGCCAGCAGTGACCCGGGAGCGAGCACAGATACGCAGTATTTT. Translating it yields CASSDPGASTDTQYF.

The chain couples TRBV5-1 to TRBJ2-1; 10 bases match TRBD1. Germline CDR1 is SGHRS and CDR2 is YFSETQ. This CDR3 contains 17 residues. V was clipped by 4 bases and J by 6 bases; unmatched bases: 13. CDR3 protein: CASSRLTPGQGINEQFF. The CDR3 DNA reads as TGCGCCAGCAGCCGGTTGACACCGGGACAGGGGATCAATGAGCAGTTCTTC. Full variable domain (rest looked up from reference TRBV5-1 and TRBJ2-1): KAGVTQTPRYLIKTRGQQVTLSCSPISGHRSVSWYQQTPGQGLQFLFEYFSETQRNKGNFPGRFSGRQFSNSRSEMNVSTLELGDSALYLCASSRLTPGQGINEQFFGPGTRLTVL.

At least ten counts were recorded for this clonotype. V gene TRBV20-1 combines with J gene TRBJ2-5, with no clear D. The CDR3 covers 15 residues. Trimming removed 0 bases from V and 2 bases from J, with 13 bases in between. Germline assignment: CDR1 DFQATT and CDR2 SNEGSKA (reference sequence). The CDR3 DNA is TGCAGTGCTAGAGATGGGAACGGCCAACAAGAGACCCAGTACTTC. This encodes CSARDGNGQQETQYF.

The V gene is TRBV29-1, the J gene TRBJ1-5, with TRBD1 matching over 7 bases. The CDR3 runs to 14 residues. From germline, CDR1 is SQVTM and CDR2 ANQGSEA. The junction had 8 bases not matched to a gene; V was cut back by 7 bases and J by 2 bases. The CDR3 sequence: CSAATGSGNQPQHF. CDR3 sequence (DNA): TGCAGCGCTGCGACAGGGTCGGGCAATCAGCCCCAGCATTTT.

This clonotype was recorded a few times. V gene TRBV6-6 combines with J gene TRBJ2-7, with 11 bases identical to TRBD2. Trimming removed 8 bases from V and 5 bases from J; junction bases left unmatched: 8. Germline-derived CDR1 and CDR2 are MNHNY and SVGAGI (reference sequence). This CDR3 contains 14 residues. CDR3 region: CASSRLAGNHEQYF. The DNA for the CDR3 is TGTGCCAGCTCCCGACTAGCGGGAAATCACGAGCAGTACTTC.

In the case of this clonotype: An end of the junction differs from the germline gene, which may be a read error. The V and J genes are TRBV20-1 and TRBJ1-4; 7 bases map to TRBD1. Looked up from germline, CDR1 is DFQATT and CDR2 is SNEGSKA (reference sequence). The CDR3 is 15 amino acids. CDR3 nucleotide sequence: TGTAGTGCCCTGGGACAGCAGGGTCTTAATGAAAAACTGTTTTTT. It translates to CSALGQQGLNEKLFF.

J is TRBJ2-2 and V is TRBV5-1; D uncertain. CDR3 size: 15 residues. V gave up 1 base and J gave up 6 bases, with 13 bases separating them. CDR1 and CDR2 from the germline V gene are SGHRS and YFSETQ. The CDR3 region has the DNA TGCGCCAGCAGCTTGAGCACCGCTCGGGCCGGGGAGCTGTTTTTT. Its protein product is CASSLSTARAGELFF.

This clonotype was recorded a few times. The chain has TRBV20-1 and TRBJ2-7, with 10 bases identical to TRBD2. V shed 6 bases and J 0 bases; nucleotides not matched to a gene: 2. This CDR3 spans 13 amino acids. Germline V lookup: CDR1 DFQATT, CDR2 SNEGSKA (reference sequence). This chain's CDR3 is CSAGTSVSYEQYF. In DNA, the CDR3 is TGCAGTGCCGGGACTAGCGTCTCCTACGAGCAGTACTTC.

The chain employs TRBV25-1 and TRBJ1-4; a possible D gene is TRBD1 (5 bases). The CDR3 contains 14 residues. Germline V lookup: CDR1 MGHDK, CDR2 SYGVNS. Deletions cut 2 bases from V and 6 bases from J, with 10 bases between. CDR3 nucleotides: TGTGCCAGCAGTGAAGTTCGGGACGATGAAAAACTGTTTTTT. Residues: CASSEVRDDEKLFF.

This clonotype was seen only a few times. CDR3: CASSLGDAPYEQYF. The CDR3 DNA reads TGCGCCAGCAGCTTGGGGGACGCCCCCTACGAGCAGTACTTC. V and J are TRBV5-1 and TRBJ2-7; perhaps D is TRBD1 or TRBD2 (5 bases each). Trimming pared 0 bases from V and 2 bases from J, leaving 9 bases between. Germline CDR1 is SGHRS and CDR2 is YFSETQ. There are 14 residues in the CDR3.

The CDR3 coding sequence is TGTGCCATCAGTTTACAGGGGAATGAGCAGTACTTC. Translation gives CAISLQGNEQYF. The chain has TRBV10-3 and TRBJ2-5; TRBD1 matches 7 bases. This CDR3 spans 12 amino acids. Germline values: CDR1 ENHRY, CDR2 SYGVKD. The junction had 8 bases not matched to a gene; V was cut back by 5 bases and J by 11 bases.

The chain joins TRBV18 to TRBJ1-2; D not certain. Germline CDR1 KGHSH, CDR2 LQKENI. The length of the CDR3 is 12 residues. Trimming cost V 3 bases and J 8 bases, with 10 bases left between them. In nucleotides, the CDR3 is TGTGCCAGCTCACCTGGGGTATCGGGCTACACCTTC. This gives the protein CASSPGVSGYTF.

This clonotype has at least ten counts. The chain has TRBV7-2 and TRBJ1-1; D unclear. V gave up 5 bases and J gave up 3 bases, with 10 bases separating them. The germline gives CDR1 SGHTA, CDR2 FQGNSA. This CDR3 spans 13 amino acids. The CDR3 DNA sequence: TGTGCCAGCAGCGCGTACATAGACACTGAAGCTTTCTTT. Residues: CASSAYIDTEAFF.

The chain recombines TRBV27 with TRBJ2-1; a weak D match, TRBD1 (6 bases). Trimming pared 4 bases from V and 8 bases from J, leaving 18 bases between. CDR1 and CDR2 (germline): MNHEY, SMNVEV (reference sequence). The CDR3 has 15 residues. DNA for the CDR3: TGTGCCAGCAGTTCACCGCACAGGGTGGGGTATGAGCAGTTCTTC. Its translation is CASSSPHRVGYEQFF.

This clonotype turned up a few times. CDR3 sequence: CASSLVRDGGGYTF. The DNA of the CDR3 is TGTGCCAGCAGCTTGGTGCGCGACGGAGGCGGCTACACCTTC. The chain carries TRBV11-2 and TRBJ1-2; D is uncertain. The length of the CDR3 is 14 residues. Germline V gene sequence: CDR1 SGHAT, CDR2 FQNNGV. The ends were cut back, 3 bases at V and 8 bases at J, with 16 bases in the middle. The complete variable domain, with remaining parts taken from reference TRBV11-2 and TRBJ1-2, reads EAGVAQSPRYKIIEKRQSVAFWCNPISGHATLYWYQQILGQGPKLLIQFQNNGVVDDSQLPKDRFSAERLKGVDSTLKIQPAKLEDSAVYLCASSLVRDGGGYTFGSGTRLTVV.

In DNA, the CDR3 is TGTGCCAGCAGCCGGACTAGCGGGCTGCAAGAGACCCAGTACTTC. As protein: CASSRTSGLQETQYF. This chain links TRBV7-9 with TRBJ2-5, with 11 positions matching TRBD2. V gave up 5 bases and J gave up 2 bases; unmatched junction bases: 4. The CDR3 extends over 15 amino acids. The germline V gene encodes CDR1 SEHNR and CDR2 FQNEAQ (reference sequence).

This clonotype was counted between two and nine times. This rearrangement joins TRBV20-1 to TRBJ2-4; a possible D gene is TRBD1 (6 bases). In germline, CDR1 is DFQATT, CDR2 SNEGSKA (reference sequence). This CDR3 contains 11 residues. V lost 0 bases to trimming and J lost 12 bases, with 9 bases between them. This CDR3 is CSARDEGDQYF. Here the CDR3 DNA reads TGCAGTGCTAGAGATGAGGGGGATCAGTACTTC.

V gene TRBV18 combines with J gene TRBJ2-1, with D unclear. The CDR3 has 14 amino acids. CDR1 and CDR2 from the germline V gene are KGHSH and LQKENI. V was cut by 2 bases and J by 7 bases, with 12 bases left in between. CDR3 DNA: TGTGCCAGCTCACCAGATCCAAGATCTAATGAGCAGTTCTTC. It translates to CASSPDPRSNEQFF.

This chain links TRBV14 with TRBJ1-2, with 8 bases fitting TRBD1. The trim removed 1 base at V and 5 bases at J, leaving 12 bases unmatched. This CDR3 region has 17 residues. Germline V gene lookup returns CDR1 SGHDN and CDR2 FVKESK. In nucleotides, the CDR3 is TGTGCCAGCAGCCAAGGACAGGGGCGAGGGCACCTTTATGGCTACACCTTC. It encodes CASSQGQGRGHLYGYTF. Full variable domain (outside the CDR3, taken from reference TRBV14 and TRBJ1-2): EAGVTQFPSHSVIEKGQTVTLRCDPISGHDNLYWYRRVMGKEIKFLLHFVKESKQDESGMPNNRFLAERTGGTYSTLKVQPAELEDSGVYFCASSQGQGRGHLYGYTFGSGTRLTVV.

This clonotype was seen only a few times. J is TRBJ2-3 and V is TRBV24-1, with a tentative D call TRBD1 (6 bases). Looked up from germline, CDR1 is KGHDR and CDR2 is SFDVKD. The CDR3 extends over 13 amino acids. V gave up 4 bases and J gave up 5 bases, with 9 bases separating them. The CDR3 loop is CATSDFRGDTQYF. CDR3 in DNA: TGTGCCACCAGTGACTTCAGGGGAGATACGCAGTATTTT.

V is TRBV20-1 and J is TRBJ2-7; 11 nucleotides align to TRBD2. Germline CDR1 DFQATT, CDR2 SNEGSKA (reference sequence). V trimming: 3 bases; J trimming: 6 bases; junction bases outside the gene matches: 7. The CDR3 covers 14 residues. This chain's CDR3 is CSASLRTSGFEQYF. The CDR3 DNA sequence: TGCAGTGCTAGCTTACGGACTAGCGGGTTCGAGCAGTACTTC.

CDR3: CSVVYSGAQYF. The CDR3 region has the DNA TGCAGCGTTGTCTATTCCGGGGCCCAGTACTTC. This chain connects TRBV29-1 to TRBJ2-5; perhaps TRBD2 as D (5 bases). The CDR3 consists of 11 residues. V lost 4 bases, J lost 9 bases, and 12 bases lay in between. CDR1 SQVTM and CDR2 ANQGSEA come from the germline V gene.

V and J are TRBV5-1 and TRBJ2-7; 11 bases align to TRBD2. The J call is doubtful: the DNA matches TRBJ2-5 better. The length of the CDR3 is 19 residues. CDR1 and CDR2 (germline): SGHRS, YFSETQ. CDR3 DNA sequence: TGCGCCAGCAGCTTGGTTTCCCTTTTGTTAGCGGGAGGGGAAGAGACCCAGTACTTC. Translating gives CASSLVSLLLAGGEETQYF.

There are a few counts of this clonotype. V and J are TRBV3-1 and TRBJ2-7; 10 bases line up with TRBD2. Per germline, CDR1 LGHDT and CDR2 YNNKEL (reference sequence). This CDR3 is built from 15 residues. V lost 8 bases, J lost 5 bases, and 12 bases stayed unmatched. The CDR3 region is CASGRRSSGRDEQYF. In nucleotides, the CDR3 is TGTGCCAGCGGTCGTAGGTCTAGCGGGAGAGACGAGCAGTACTTC.

The sample holds a few counts of this clonotype. The V gene is TRBV5-5, the J gene TRBJ2-7; possible D gene TRBD1, 6 bases. The CDR3 is 15 amino acids. Trimming took 2 bases from V and 7 from J, leaving 19 bases between them. Germline V gene data show CDR1 as SGHKS and CDR2 as YYEKEE (reference sequence). This CDR3 reads CASSFFQGSLNEQYF. The CDR3 nucleotides are TGTGCCAGCAGCTTTTTCCAGGGGTCATTGAATGAGCAGTACTTC. Full variable domain (outside the CDR3, taken from reference TRBV5-5 and TRBJ2-7): DAGVTQSPTHLIKTRGQQVTLRCSPISGHKSVSWYQQVLGQGPQFIFQYYEKEERGRGNFPDRFSARQFPNYSSELNVNALLLGDSALYLCASSFFQGSLNEQYFGPGTRLTVT.